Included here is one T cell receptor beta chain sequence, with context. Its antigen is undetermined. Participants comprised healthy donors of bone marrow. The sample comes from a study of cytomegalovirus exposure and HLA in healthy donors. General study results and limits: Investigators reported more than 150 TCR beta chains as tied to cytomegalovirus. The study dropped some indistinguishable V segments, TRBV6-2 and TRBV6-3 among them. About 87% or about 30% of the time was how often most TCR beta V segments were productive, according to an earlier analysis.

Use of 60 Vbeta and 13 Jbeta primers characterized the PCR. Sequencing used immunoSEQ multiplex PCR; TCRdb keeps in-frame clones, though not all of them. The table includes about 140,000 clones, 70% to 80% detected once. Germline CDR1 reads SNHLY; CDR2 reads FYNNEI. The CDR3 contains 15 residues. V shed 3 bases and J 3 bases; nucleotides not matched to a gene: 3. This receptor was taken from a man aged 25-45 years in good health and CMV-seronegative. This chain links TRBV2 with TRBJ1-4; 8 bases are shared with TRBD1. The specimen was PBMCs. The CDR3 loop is CASSERGQANEKLFF. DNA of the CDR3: TGTGCCAGCAGTGAGCGGGGACAGGCTAATGAAAAACTGTTTTTT.